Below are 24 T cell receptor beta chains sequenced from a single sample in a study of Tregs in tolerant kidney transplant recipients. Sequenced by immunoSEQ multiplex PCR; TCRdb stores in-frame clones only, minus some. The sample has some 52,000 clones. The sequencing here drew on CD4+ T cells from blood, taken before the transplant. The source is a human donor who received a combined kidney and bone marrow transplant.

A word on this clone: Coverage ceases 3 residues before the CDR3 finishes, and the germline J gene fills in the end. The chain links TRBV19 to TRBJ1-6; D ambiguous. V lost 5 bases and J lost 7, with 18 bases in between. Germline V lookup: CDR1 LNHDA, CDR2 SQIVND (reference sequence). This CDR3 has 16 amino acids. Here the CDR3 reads CASSLTGMTPNSPLHF. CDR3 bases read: TGTGCCAGTAGTCTGACCGGAATGACACCGAATTCACCC.

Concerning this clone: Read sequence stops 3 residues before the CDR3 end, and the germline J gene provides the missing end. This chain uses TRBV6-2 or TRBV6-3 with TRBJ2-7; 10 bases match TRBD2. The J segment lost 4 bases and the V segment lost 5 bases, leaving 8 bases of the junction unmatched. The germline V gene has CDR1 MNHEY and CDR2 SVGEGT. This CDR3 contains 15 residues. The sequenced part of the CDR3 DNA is TGTGCCAGCAGTGACAGGACTAGCGGATTTTACGAG. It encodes CASSDRTSGFYE. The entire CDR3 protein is CASSDRTSGFYEQYF.

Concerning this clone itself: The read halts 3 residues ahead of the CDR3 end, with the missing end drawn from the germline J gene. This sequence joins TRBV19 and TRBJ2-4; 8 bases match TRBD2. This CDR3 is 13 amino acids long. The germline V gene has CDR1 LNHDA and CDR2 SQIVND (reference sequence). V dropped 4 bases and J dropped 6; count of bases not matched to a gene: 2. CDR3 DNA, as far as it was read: TGTGCCAGTAGTACGGGGGGGAGAAACATT. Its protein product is CASSTGGRNI. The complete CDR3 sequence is CASSTGGRNIQYF.

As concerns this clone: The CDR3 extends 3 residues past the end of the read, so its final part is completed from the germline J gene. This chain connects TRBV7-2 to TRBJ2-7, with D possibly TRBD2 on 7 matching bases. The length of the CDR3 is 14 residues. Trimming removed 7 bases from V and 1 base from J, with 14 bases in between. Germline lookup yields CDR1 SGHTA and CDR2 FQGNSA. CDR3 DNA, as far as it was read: TGTGCCAGCAACCTAGGGGGAGGGTCCTACGAG. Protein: CASNLGGGSYE. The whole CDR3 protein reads CASNLGGGSYEQYF.

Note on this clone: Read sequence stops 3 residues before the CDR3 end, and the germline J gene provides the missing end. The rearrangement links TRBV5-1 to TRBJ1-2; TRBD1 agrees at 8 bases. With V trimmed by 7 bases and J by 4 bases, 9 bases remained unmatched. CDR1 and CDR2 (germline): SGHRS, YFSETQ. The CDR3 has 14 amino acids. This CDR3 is CASAREGQAYGYTF. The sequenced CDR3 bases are TGCGCCAGCGCACGGGAGGGACAGGCCTATGGC.

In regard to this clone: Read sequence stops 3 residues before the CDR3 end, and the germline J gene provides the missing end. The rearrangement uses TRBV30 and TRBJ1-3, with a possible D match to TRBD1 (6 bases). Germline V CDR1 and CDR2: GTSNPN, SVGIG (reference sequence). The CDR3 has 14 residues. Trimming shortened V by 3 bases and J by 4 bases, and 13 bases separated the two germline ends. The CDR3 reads CAWRTPGTGNTIYF. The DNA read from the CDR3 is TGTGCCTGGAGAACCCCCGGGACAGGAAACACC. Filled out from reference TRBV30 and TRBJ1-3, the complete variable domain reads SQTIHQWPATLVQPVGSPLSLECTVEGTSNPNLYWYRQAAGRGLQLLFYSVGIGQISSEVPQNLSASRPQDRQFILSSKKLLLSDSGFYLCAWRTPGTGNTIYFGEGSWLTVV.

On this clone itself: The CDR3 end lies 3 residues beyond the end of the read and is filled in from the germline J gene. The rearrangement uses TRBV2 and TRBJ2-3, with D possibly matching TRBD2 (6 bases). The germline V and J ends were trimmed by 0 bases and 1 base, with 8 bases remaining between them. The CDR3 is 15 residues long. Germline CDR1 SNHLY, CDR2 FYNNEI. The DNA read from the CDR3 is TGTGCCAGCAGTGAAGCGCGCGGGGGCACAGATACG. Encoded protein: CASSEARGGTDT. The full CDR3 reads CASSEARGGTDTQYF.

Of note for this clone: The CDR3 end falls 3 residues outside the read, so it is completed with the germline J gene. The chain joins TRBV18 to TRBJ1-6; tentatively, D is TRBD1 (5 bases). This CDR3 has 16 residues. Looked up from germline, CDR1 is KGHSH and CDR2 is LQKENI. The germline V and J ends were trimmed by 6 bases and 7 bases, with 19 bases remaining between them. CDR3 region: CASSLTAGVGNSPLHF. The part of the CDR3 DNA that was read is TGTGCCAGCTCGCTGACGGCGGGGGTTGGCAATTCACCC. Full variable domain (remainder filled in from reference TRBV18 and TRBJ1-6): NAGVMQNPRHLVRRRGQEARLRCSPMKGHSHVYWYRQLPEEGLKFMVYLQKENIIDESGMPKERFSAEFPKEGPSILRIQQVVRGDSAAYFCASSLTAGVGNSPLHFGNGTRLTVT.

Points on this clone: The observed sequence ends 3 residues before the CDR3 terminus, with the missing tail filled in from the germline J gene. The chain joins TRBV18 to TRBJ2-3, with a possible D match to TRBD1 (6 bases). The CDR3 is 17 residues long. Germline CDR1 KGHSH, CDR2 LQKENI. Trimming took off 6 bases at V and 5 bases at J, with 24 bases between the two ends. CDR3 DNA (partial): TGTGCCAGCTCCCTCCCCCCGGGACACAGTTCTTTAGATACG. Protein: CASSLPPGHSSLDT. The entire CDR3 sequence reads CASSLPPGHSSLDTQYF.

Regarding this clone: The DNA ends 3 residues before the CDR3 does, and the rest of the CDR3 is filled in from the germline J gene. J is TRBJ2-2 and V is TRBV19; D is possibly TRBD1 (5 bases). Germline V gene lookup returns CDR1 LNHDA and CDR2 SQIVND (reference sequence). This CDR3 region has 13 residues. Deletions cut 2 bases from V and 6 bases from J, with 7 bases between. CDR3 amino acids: CASSIWGAGELFF. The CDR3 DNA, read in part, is TGTGCCAGTAGTATATGGGGCGCCGGGGAG.

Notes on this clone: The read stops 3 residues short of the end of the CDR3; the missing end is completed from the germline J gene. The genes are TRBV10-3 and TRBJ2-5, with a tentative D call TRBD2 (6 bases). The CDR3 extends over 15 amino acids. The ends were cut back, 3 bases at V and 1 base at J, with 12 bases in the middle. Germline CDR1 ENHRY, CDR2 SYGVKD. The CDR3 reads CAISDRGGLQETQYF. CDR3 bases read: TGTGCCATCAGTGACAGAGGAGGGCTCCAAGAGACC.

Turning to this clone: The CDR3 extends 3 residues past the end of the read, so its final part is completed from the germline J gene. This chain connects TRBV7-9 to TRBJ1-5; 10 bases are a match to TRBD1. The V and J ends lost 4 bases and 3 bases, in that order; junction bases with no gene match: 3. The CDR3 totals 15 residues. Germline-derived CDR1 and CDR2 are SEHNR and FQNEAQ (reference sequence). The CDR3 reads CASSSGQGPNQPQHF. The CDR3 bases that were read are TGTGCCAGCAGCTCGGGACAGGGGCCCAATCAGCCC.

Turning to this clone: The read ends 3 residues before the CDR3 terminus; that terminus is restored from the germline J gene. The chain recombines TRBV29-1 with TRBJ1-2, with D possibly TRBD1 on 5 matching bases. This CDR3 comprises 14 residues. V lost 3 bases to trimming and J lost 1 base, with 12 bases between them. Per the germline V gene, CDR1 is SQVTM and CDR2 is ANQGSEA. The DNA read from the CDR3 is TGCAGCGTTGACCGGGGGACGGGTAACTATGGC. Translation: CSVDRGTGNYG. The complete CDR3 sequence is CSVDRGTGNYGYTF.

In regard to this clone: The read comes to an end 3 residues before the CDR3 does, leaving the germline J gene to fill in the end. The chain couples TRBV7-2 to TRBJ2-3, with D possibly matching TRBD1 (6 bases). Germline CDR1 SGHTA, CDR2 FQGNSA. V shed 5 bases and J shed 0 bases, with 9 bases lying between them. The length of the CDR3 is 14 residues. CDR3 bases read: TGTGCCAGCAGCCCCAGGGGTAGCACAGATACG. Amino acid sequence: CASSPRGSTDT. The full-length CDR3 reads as CASSPRGSTDTQYF.

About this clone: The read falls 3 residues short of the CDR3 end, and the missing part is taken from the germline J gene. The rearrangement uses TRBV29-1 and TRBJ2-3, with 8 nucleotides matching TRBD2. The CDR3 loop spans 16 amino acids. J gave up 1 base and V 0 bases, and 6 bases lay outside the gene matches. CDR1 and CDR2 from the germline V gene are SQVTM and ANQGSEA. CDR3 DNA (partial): TGCAGCGTTGAAGACCGGACTAGCTCCCGCACAGATACG. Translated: CSVEDRTSSRTDT. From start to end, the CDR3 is CSVEDRTSSRTDTQYF.

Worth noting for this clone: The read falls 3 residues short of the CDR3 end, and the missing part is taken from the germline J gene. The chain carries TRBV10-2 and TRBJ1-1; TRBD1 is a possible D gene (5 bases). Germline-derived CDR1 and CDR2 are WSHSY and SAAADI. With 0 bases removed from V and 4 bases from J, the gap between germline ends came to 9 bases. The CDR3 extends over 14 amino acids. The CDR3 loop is CASSESSGGTEAFF. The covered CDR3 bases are TGCGCCAGCAGTGAGTCGTCGGGGGGCACTGAA.

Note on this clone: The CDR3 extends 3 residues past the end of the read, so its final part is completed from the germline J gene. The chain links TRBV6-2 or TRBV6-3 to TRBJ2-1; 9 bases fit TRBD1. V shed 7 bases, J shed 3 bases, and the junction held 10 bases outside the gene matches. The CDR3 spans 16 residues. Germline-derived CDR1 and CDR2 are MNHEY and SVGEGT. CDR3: CASTLGGTGFYNEQFF. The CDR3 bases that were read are TGTGCCAGCACCCTAGGGGGGACAGGGTTCTACAATGAG.

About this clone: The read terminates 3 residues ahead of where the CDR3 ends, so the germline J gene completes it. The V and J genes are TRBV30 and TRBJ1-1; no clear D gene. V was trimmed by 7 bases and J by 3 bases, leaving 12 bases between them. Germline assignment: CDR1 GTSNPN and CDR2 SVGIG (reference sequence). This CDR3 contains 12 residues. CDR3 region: CASTGVYTEAFF. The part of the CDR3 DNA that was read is TGTGCCTCGACCGGGGTCTACACTGAA.

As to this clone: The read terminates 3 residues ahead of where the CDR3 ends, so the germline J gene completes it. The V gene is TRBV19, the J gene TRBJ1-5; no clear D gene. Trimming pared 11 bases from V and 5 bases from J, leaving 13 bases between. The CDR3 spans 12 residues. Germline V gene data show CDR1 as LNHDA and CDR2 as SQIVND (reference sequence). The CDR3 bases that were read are TGTGCCGGCGGGCAGAGACATCAGCCC. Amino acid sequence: CAGGQRHQP. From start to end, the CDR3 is CAGGQRHQPQHF.

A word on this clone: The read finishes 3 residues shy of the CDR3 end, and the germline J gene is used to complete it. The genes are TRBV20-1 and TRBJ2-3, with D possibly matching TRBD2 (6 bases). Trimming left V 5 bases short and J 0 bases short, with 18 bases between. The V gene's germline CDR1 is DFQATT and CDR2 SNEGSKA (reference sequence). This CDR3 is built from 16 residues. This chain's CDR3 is CSAPRQAAGSTDTQYF. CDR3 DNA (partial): TGCAGTGCTCCACGTCAAGCGGCGGGGAGCACAGATACG.

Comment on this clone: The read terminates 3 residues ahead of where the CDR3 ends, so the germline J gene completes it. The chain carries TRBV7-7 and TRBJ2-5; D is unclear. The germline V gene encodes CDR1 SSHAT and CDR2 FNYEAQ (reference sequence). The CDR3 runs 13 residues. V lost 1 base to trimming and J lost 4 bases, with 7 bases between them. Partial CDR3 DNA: TGTGCCAGCAGCTTAGATCAGGCAGAGACC. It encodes CASSLDQAET. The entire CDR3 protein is CASSLDQAETQYF.

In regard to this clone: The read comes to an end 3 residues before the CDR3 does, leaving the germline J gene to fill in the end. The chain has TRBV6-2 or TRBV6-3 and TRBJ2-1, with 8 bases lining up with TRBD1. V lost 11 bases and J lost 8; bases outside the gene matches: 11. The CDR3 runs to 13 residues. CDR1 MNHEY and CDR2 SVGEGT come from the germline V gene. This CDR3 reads CAGSTGVGDEQFF. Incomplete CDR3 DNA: TGTGCCGGGTCGACAGGGGTTGGCGATGAG.

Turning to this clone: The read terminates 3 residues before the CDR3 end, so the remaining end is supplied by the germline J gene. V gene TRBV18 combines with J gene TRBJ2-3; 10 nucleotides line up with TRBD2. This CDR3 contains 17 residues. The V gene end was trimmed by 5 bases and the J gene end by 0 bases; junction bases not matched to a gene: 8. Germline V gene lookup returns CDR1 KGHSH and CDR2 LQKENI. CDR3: CASSSLLTSGSTDTQYF. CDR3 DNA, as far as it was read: TGTGCCAGCTCATCCTTATTGACTAGCGGGAGCACAGATACG.

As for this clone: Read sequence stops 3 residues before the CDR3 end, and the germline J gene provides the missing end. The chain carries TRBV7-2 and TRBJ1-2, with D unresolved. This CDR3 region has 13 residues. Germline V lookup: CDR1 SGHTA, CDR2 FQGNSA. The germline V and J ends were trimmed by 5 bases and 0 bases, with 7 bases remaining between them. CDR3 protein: CASSQFTNYGYTF. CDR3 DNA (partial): TGTGCCAGCAGCCAATTCACTAACTATGGC.